This record looks at one T cell receptor (beta chain) sequence and its context. Its antigen is unidentified. This CDR3 has 15 residues. V was shortened by 5 bases and J by 4 bases, with 15 bases between the two germline ends. Germline assignment: CDR1 SGHTA and CDR2 FQGNSA. At baseline, cycle 4 day 1, and cycle 7 day 1, blood was sampled. The data originate from a study of OX40 agonist ivuxolimab in advanced cancers. Background on the study: The group had a mean age of approximately 60 years, ranged from about 23 to 85, and was approximately 81% male.

The data were produced by immunoSEQ multiplex PCR, yet TCRdb's version contains in-frame clones alone and is incomplete. The data contain around 120,000 clones, around 89% of them singletons. Study-wide points: At 0.1 to 3.0 mg/kg and by week 6, clonal expansion occurred in CD4+ and CD8+ blood T cells.

This chain uses TRBV7-2 with TRBJ1-5; D gene uncertain. This receptor was obtained from an adult with an advanced solid tumor such as melanoma, head and neck, liver or kidney cancer. The sample consisted of CD4+ or CD8+ T cells sorted from blood, taken in a trial of the OX40 agonist ivuxolimab. This CDR3 is CASSGYGQINQPQHF. CDR3 nucleotide sequence: TGTGCCAGCAGCGGGTATGGGCAGATAAATCAGCCCCAGCATTTT.